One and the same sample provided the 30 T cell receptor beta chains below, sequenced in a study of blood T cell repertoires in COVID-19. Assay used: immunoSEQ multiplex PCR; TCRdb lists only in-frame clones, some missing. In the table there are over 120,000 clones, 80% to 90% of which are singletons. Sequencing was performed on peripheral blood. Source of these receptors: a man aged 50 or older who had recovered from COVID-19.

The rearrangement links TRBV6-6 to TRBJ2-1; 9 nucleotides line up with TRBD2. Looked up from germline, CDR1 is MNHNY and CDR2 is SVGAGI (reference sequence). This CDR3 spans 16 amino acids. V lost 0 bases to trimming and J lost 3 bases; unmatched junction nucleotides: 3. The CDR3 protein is CASSYSGSGGYNEQFF. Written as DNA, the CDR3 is TGTGCCAGCAGTTACTCGGGTAGCGGGGGCTACAATGAGCAGTTCTTC.

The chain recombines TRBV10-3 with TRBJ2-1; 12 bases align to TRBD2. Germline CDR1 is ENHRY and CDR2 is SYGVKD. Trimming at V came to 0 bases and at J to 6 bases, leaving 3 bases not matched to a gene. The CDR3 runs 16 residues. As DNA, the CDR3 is TGTGCCATCAGTGAGTCAGCTAGCGGGGGGGCCAATGAGCAGTTCTTC. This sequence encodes CAISESASGGANEQFF.

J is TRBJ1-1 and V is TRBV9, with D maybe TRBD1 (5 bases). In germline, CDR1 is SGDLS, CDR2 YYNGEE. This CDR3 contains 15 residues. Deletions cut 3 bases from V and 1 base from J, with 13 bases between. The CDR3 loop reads CASSGPRATNTEAFF. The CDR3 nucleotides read TGTGCCAGCAGCGGCCCCAGGGCGACGAACACTGAAGCTTTCTTT.

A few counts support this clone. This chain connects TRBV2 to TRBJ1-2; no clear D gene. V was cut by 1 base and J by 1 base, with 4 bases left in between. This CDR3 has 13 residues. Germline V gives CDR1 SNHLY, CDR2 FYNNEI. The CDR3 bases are TGTGCCAGCAGTGAAGGACTTAACTATGGCTACACCTTC. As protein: CASSEGLNYGYTF.

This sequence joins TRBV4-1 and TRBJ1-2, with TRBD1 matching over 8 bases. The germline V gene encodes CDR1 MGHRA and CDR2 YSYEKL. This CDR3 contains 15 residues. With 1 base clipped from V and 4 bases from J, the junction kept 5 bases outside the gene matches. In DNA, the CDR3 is TGCGCCAGCAGCCAAGTTGGGACAGGATTCTATGGCTACACCTTC. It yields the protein CASSQVGTGFYGYTF.

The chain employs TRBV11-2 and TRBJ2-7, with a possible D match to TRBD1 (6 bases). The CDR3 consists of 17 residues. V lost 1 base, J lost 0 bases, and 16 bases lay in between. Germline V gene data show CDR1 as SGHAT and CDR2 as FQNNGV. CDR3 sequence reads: CASSLVLPGTFSYEQYF. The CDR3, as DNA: TGTGCCAGCAGCTTAGTCCTCCCCGGGACATTCTCCTACGAGCAGTACTTC.

CDR3 coding DNA: TGTGCCAGCAGTCCCGACGGAGACTATGGCTACACCTTC. The encoded protein is CASSPDGDYGYTF. The V and J genes are TRBV6-5 and TRBJ1-2; D remains unclear. The CDR3 extends over 13 amino acids. Germline V gene sequence: CDR1 MNHEY, CDR2 SVGAGI. The germline V and J ends were trimmed by 5 bases and 3 bases, with 10 bases remaining between them.

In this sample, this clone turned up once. In DNA form, the CDR3 reads TGTGCCAGCTCACCACTGGAACCGGGGACAGGGGGCCACTATGGCTACACCTTC. Encoded protein: CASSPLEPGTGGHYGYTF. This chain joins TRBV18 and TRBJ1-2, with TRBD1 matching 12 bases. CDR1 KGHSH and CDR2 LQKENI come from the germline V gene. This CDR3 has 18 residues. The V and J ends lost 1 base and 3 bases, in that order; junction bases with no gene match: 9.

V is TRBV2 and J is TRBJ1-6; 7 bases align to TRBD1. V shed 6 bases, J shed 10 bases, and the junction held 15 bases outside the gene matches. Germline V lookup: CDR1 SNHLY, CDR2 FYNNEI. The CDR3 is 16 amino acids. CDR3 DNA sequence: TGTGCCAGCAGGAGAGACATGACAGGGACAATATCACCCCTCCACTTT. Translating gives CASRRDMTGTISPLHF.

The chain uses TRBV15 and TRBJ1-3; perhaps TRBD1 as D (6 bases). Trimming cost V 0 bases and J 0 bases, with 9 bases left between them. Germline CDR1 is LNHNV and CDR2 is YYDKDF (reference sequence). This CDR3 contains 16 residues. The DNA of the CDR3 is TGTGCCACCAGCAGAGATAGGGGGATCTCTGGAAACACCATATATTTT. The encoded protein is CATSRDRGISGNTIYF.

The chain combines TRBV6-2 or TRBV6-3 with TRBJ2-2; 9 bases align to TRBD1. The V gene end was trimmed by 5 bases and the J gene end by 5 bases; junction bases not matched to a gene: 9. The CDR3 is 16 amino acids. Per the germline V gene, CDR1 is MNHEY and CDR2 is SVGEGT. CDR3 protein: CASSRPGQGITGELFF. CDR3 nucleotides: TGTGCCAGCAGTAGACCGGGACAGGGTATAACCGGGGAGCTGTTTTTT.

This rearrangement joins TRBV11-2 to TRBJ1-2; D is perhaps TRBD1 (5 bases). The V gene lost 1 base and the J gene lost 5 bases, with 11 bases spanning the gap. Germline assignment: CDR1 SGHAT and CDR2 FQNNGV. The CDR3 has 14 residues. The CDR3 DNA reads TGTGCCAGCAGCTTAGGATCGAGACAGTATGGCTACACCTTC. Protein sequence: CASSLGSRQYGYTF.

The chain's CDR3 is CASSVDPAGGWEQFF. The CDR3 coding sequence is TGTGCCAGCAGCGTAGACCCAGCGGGGGGATGGGAGCAGTTCTTC. V is TRBV9 and J is TRBJ2-1; 9 bases agree with TRBD2. Germline V CDR1 and CDR2: SGDLS, YYNGEE. V was pared by 0 bases and J by 10 bases, with 8 bases of the junction left unmatched. The CDR3 sequence is 15 residues long.

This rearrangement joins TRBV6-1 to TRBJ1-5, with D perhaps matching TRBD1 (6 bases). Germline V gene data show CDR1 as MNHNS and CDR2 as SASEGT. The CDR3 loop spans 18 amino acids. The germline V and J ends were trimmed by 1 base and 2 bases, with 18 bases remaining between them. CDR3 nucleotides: TGTGCCAGCAGTGAAGTCAGGGACACGGTTTGGGGCAATCAGCCCCAGCATTTT. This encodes CASSEVRDTVWGNQPQHF.

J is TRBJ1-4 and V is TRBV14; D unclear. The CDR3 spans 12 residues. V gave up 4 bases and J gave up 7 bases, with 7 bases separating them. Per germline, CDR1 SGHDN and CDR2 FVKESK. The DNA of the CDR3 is TGTGCCAGCAGCCCCGGACTTGAAAAACTGTTTTTT. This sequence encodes CASSPGLEKLFF.

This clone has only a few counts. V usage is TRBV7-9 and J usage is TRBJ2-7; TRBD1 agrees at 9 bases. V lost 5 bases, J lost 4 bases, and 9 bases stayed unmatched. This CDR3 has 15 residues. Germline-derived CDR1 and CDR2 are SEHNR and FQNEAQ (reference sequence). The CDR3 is CASSPGGGQGYEQYF. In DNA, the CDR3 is TGTGCCAGCAGCCCCGGCGGGGGACAGGGATACGAGCAGTACTTC.

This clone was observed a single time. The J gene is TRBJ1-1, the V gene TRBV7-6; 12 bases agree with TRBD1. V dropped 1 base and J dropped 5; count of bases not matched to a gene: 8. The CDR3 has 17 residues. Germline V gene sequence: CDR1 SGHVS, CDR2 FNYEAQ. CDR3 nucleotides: TGTGCCAGCAGCTTAGACCGGGACAGGGGGCGGGTGACTGAAGCTTTCTTT. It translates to CASSLDRDRGRVTEAFF.

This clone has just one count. The DNA of the CDR3 is TGTGCCTGGAGTGTACGTCGGACTAGCGGCCTCTACAATGAGCAGTTCTTC. This gives the protein CAWSVRRTSGLYNEQFF. This sequence joins TRBV30 and TRBJ2-1; 10 bases match TRBD2. Germline CDR1 GTSNPN, CDR2 SVGIG (reference sequence). The CDR3 spans 17 residues. V lost 0 bases to trimming and J lost 3 bases; unmatched junction nucleotides: 8.

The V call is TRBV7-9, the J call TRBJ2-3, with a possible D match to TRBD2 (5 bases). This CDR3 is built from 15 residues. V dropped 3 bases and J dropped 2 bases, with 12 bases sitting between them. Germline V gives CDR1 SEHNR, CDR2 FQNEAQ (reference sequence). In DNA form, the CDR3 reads TGTGCCAGCAGCTTGAGAGGGCCGAACACAGATACGCAGTATTTT. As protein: CASSLRGPNTDTQYF. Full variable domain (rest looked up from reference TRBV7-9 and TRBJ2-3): DTGVSQNPRHKITKRGQNVTFRCDPISEHNRLYWYRQTLGQGPEFLTYFQNEAQLEKSRLLSDRFSAERPKGSFSTLEIQRTEQGDSAMYLCASSLRGPNTDTQYFGPGTRLTVL.

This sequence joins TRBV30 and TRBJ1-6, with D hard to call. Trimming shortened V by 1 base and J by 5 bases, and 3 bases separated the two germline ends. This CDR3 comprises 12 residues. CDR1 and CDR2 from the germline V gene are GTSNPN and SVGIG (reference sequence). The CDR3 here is CAWSADNSPLHF. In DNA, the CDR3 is TGTGCCTGGAGTGCCGATAATTCACCCCTCCACTTT.

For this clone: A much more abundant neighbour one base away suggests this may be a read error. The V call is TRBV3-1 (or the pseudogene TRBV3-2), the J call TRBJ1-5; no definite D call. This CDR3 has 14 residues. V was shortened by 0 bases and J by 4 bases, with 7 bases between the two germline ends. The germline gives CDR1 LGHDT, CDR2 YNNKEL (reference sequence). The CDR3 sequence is CASSQDLGNQPQHF. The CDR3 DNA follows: TGTGCCAGCAGCCAAGATCTCGGGAATCAGCCCCAGCATTTT.

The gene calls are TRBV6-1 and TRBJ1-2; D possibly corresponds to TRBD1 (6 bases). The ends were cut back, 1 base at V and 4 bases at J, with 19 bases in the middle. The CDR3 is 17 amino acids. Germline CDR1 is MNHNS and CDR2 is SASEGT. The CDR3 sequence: CASSEGVGVAGVYGYTF. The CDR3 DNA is TGTGCCAGCAGTGAAGGTGTAGGGGTAGCAGGGGTCTATGGCTACACCTTC.

The CDR3 loop reads CASSRQGASEKLFF. CDR3 DNA: TGTGCCAGCAGCCGACAGGGGGCTAGTGAAAAACTGTTTTTT. V and J are TRBV6-5 and TRBJ1-4, with 10 bases identical to TRBD1. V was clipped by 6 bases and J by 7 bases; unmatched bases: 5. The CDR3 totals 14 residues. CDR1 is MNHEY, CDR2 SVGAGI, per germline.

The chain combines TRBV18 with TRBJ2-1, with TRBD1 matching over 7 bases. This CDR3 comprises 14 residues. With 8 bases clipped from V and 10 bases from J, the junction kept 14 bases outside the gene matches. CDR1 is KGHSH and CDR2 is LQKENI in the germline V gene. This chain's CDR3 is CASATVDRDGEQFF. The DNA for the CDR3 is TGTGCCAGCGCAACAGTCGACAGGGACGGGGAGCAGTTCTTC.

CDR3 sequence reads: CASSEVPAQGTEAFF. CDR3 DNA sequence: TGTGCCAGCAGTGAAGTTCCAGCTCAGGGCACTGAAGCTTTCTTT. This chain joins TRBV6-1 and TRBJ1-1; the D gene is possibly TRBD1 (5 bases). The V end lost 1 base, the J end lost 4 bases, and 13 bases lay between the germline ends. Germline values: CDR1 MNHNS, CDR2 SASEGT. The length of the CDR3 is 15 residues.

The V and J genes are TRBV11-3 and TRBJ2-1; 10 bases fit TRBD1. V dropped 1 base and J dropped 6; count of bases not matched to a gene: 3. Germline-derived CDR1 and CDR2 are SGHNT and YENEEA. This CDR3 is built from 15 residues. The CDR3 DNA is TGTGCCAGCAGCTTAGGACAGGGGGCTTTCAATGAGCAGTTCTTC. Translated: CASSLGQGAFNEQFF.

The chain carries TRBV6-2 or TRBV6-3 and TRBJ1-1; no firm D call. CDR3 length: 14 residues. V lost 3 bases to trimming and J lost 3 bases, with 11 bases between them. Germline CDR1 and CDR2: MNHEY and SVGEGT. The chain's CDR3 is CASSYKGGDTEAFF. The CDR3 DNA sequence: TGTGCCAGCAGTTATAAGGGAGGTGACACTGAAGCTTTCTTT.

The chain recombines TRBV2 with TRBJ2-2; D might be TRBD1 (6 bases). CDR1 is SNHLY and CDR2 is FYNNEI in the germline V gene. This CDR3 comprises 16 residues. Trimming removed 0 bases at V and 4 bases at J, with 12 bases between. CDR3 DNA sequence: TGTGCCAGCAGTGAAGCGGGTTACAGGGTCACCGGGGAGCTGTTTTTT. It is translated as CASSEAGYRVTGELFF. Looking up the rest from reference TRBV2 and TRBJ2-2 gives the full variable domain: EPEVTQTPSHQVTQMGQEVILRCVPISNHLYFYWYRQILGQKVEFLVSFYNNEISEKSEIFDDQFSVERPDGSNFTLKIRSTKLEDSAMYFCASSEAGYRVTGELFFGEGSRLTVL.

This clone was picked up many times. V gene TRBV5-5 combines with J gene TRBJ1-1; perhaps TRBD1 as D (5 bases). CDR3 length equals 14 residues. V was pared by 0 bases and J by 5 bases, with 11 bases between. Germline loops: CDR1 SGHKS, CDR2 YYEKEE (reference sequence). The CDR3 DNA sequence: TGTGCCAGCAGCTTGGGGACCCCAGGGACTGAAGCTTTCTTT. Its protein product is CASSLGTPGTEAFF.

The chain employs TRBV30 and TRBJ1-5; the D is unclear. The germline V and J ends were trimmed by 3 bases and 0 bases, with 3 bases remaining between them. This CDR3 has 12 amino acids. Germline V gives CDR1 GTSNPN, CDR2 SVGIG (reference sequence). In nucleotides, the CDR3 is TGTGCCTGGAGCTATAGCAATCAGCCCCAGCATTTT. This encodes CAWSYSNQPQHF.